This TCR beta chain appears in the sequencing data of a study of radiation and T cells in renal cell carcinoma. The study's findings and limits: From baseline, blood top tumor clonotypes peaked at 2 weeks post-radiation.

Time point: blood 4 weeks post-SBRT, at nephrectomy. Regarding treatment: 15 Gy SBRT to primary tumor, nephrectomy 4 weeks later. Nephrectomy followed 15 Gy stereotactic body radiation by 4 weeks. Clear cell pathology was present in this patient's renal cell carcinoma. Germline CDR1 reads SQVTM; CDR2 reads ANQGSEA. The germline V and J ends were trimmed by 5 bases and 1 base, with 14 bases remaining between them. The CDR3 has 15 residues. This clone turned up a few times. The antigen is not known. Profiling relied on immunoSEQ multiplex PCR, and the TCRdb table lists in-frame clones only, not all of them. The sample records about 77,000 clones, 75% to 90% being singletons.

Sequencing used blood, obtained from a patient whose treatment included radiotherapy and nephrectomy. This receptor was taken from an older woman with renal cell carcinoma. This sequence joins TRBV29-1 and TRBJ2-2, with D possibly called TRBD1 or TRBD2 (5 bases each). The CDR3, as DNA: TGCAGCGTTTCGAGGGGCGACAGGAACACCGGGGAGCTGTTTTTT. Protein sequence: CSVSRGDRNTGELFF.